What follows are 7 T cell receptor beta chains derived from one specimen sequenced in a study of control samples from healthy donors and cancer patients. Clones were sequenced by immunoSEQ multiplex PCR, and TCRdb holds only the in-frame ones, with some missing. Among roughly 100,000 clones listed, 75% to 90% were seen once. Sequenced: PBMCs. All receptors come from a man aged 55 to 70 with lung cancer.

The chain is built from TRBV7-2 and TRBJ1-1; D is perhaps TRBD1 (6 bases). The CDR3 is 14 amino acids. Germline V gives CDR1 SGHTA, CDR2 FQGNSA. Trimming took off 6 bases at V and 4 bases at J, with 15 bases between the two ends. Here the CDR3 reads CASRPGRGATEAFF. The CDR3, as DNA: TGTGCCAGCAGACCGGGGAGGGGGGCCACTGAAGCTTTCTTT.

The chain links TRBV4-1 to TRBJ1-5, with 8 bases that match TRBD1. V dropped 4 bases and J dropped 7; count of bases not matched to a gene: 9. CDR1 and CDR2 (germline): MGHRA, YSYEKL. This CDR3 has 15 amino acids. CDR3 amino acids: CASSRTTGVGQPQHF. The CDR3 nucleotides are TGCGCCAGCAGCCGTACGACAGGGGTTGGGCAGCCCCAGCATTTT.

The CDR3 region is CASSLGSGQETQYF. CDR3 DNA sequence: TGCGCCAGCAGCTTGGGCTCGGGGCAAGAGACCCAGTACTTC. The rearrangement uses TRBV5-1 and TRBJ2-5, with a tentative D call TRBD2 (5 bases). The CDR3 contains 14 residues. CDR1 and CDR2 from the germline V gene are SGHRS and YFSETQ. The germline V and J ends were trimmed by 0 bases and 2 bases, with 8 bases remaining between them.

The chain joins TRBV25-1 to TRBJ1-2, with TRBD1 matching over 9 bases. This CDR3 region has 13 residues. V shed 4 bases, J shed 8 bases, and the junction held 5 bases outside the gene matches. The V gene's germline CDR1 is MGHDK and CDR2 SYGVNS. The chain's CDR3 is CASSVGTGYGYTF. CDR3 sequence (DNA): TGTGCCAGCAGTGTCGGGACAGGGTACGGCTACACCTTC.

This sequence joins TRBV30 and TRBJ2-3; tentative D call: TRBD1 (6 bases). Trimming took off 2 bases at V and 0 bases at J, with 9 bases between the two ends. The CDR3 loop spans 14 amino acids. Per germline, CDR1 GTSNPN and CDR2 SVGIG (reference sequence). CDR3 sequence: CAWSQGSSTDTQYF. For the CDR3, the DNA is TGTGCCTGGAGTCAGGGGTCAAGCACAGATACGCAGTATTTT.

Only a few counts were recorded for this clone. The chain employs TRBV7-9 and TRBJ1-3; the D gene is possibly TRBD1 (5 bases). CDR3 length: 12 residues. V was pared by 5 bases and J by 4 bases, with 6 bases between. Germline V gene lookup returns CDR1 SEHNR and CDR2 FQNEAQ (reference sequence). As DNA, the CDR3 is TGTGCCAGCAGCAGACAGGGAAACACCATATATTTT. Translation: CASSRQGNTIYF.

This clone was seen repeatedly, ten times or more. This specimen includes other DNA sequences encoding the same CDR3. The chain employs TRBV7-9 and TRBJ1-3; D possibly corresponds to TRBD1 (5 bases). The V end was cut by 4 bases, the J end by 0 bases, with 10 bases between. The germline V gene has CDR1 SEHNR and CDR2 FQNEAQ (reference sequence). The CDR3 spans 15 residues. The CDR3 loop is CASSSDRGSGNTIYF. The CDR3 nucleotides are TGTGCCAGCAGCTCAGATAGGGGCTCTGGAAACACCATATATTTT.